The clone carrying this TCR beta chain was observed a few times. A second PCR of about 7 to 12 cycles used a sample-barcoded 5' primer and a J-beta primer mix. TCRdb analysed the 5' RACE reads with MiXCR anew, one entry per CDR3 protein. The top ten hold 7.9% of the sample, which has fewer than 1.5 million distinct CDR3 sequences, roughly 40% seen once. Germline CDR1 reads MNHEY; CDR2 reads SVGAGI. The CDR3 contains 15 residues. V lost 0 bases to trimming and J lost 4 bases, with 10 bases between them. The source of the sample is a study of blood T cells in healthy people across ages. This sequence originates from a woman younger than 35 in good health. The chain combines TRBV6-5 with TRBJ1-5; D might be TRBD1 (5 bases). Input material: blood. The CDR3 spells CASSYSGLGNQPQHF. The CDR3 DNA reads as TGTGCCAGCAGTTACTCGGGACTTGGGAATCAGCCCCAGCATTTT.